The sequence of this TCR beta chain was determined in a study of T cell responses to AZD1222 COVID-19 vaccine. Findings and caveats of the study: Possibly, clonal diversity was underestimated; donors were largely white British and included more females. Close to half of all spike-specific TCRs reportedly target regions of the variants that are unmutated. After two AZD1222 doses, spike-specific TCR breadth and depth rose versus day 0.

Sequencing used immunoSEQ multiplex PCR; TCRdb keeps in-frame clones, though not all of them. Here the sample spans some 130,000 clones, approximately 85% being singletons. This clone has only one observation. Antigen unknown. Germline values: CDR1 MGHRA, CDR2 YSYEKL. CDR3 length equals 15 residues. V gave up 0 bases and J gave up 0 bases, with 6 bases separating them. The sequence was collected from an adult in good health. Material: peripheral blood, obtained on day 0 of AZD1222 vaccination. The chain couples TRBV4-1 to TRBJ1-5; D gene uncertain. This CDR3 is CASSQDAASNQPQHF. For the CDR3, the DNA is TGCGCCAGCAGCCAAGACGCGGCTAGCAATCAGCCCCAGCATTTT.